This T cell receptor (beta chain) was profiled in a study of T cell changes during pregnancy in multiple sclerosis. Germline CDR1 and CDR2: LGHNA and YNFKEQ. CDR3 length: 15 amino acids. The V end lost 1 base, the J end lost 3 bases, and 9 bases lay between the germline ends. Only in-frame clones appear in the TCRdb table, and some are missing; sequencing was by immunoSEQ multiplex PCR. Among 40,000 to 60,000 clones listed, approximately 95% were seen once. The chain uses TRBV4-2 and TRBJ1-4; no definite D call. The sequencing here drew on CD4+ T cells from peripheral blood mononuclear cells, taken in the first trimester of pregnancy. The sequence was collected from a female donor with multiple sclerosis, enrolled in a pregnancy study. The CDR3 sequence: CASSQVGGSNEKLFF. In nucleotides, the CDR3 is TGTGCCAGCAGCCAAGTCGGCGGTTCTAATGAAAAACTGTTTTTT.